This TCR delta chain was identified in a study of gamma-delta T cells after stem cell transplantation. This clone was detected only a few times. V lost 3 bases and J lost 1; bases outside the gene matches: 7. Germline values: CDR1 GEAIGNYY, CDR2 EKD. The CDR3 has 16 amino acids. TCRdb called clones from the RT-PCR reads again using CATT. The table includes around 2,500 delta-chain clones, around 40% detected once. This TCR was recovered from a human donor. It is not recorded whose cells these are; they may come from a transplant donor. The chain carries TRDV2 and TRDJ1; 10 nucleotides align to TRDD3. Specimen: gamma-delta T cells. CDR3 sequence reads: CACDPVLGDATDKLIF. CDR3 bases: TGTGCCTGTGACCCTGTACTGGGGGATGCCACCGATAAACTCATCTTT.